The next 13 T cell receptor beta chains were all read from a single sample in a study of T cells after yellow fever vaccination. Each CDR3 protein is one row after TCRdb ran MiXCR on the 5' RACE reads. This sample carries approximately 510,000 distinct CDR3 sequences, 21% of them seen once, and the ten largest clones take less than 20%. The material sequenced was PBMCs, taken about 21 days after the first yellow fever vaccination. The receptors were gathered from a young man who received the YFV17D yellow fever vaccine.

The V gene is TRBV5-4, the J gene TRBJ2-1; TRBD1 is a possible D gene (6 bases). The CDR3 is made up of 13 amino acids. Germline loops: CDR1 SGHNT, CDR2 YYREEE (reference sequence). The V and J ends lost 5 bases and 7 bases respectively, with 13 bases between them. CDR3 DNA: TGTGCCAGCAGTAAACCAGGGGAAAATGAGCAGTTCTTC. Translated, it gives CASSKPGENEQFF.

This clonotype occurred a few times. The chain has TRBV5-8 and TRBJ2-1; 9 bases are a match to TRBD1. Germline V gene sequence: CDR1 SGHTS, CDR2 YDEGEE. V trimming: 3 bases; J trimming: 5 bases; junction bases outside the gene matches: 3. CDR3 length: 14 residues. The DNA for the CDR3 is TGTGCCAGCAGCTCCGGGACAGGGCACAATGAGCAGTTCTTC. Amino acid sequence: CASSSGTGHNEQFF.

This clonotype occurred a few times. The gene calls are TRBV12-3 or TRBV12-4 and TRBJ1-5; D may be TRBD1 (5 bases). The CDR3 has 12 residues. V gave up 5 bases and J gave up 10 bases, with 12 bases separating them. The CDR3 here is CASSVTGEPQHF. The CDR3, as DNA: TGTGCCAGCAGTGTCACAGGAGAACCCCAGCATTTT.

The chain couples TRBV5-1 to TRBJ1-1; 7 nucleotides match TRBD1. Losses at the gene ends were 0 bases for V and 6 bases for J; bases not matched to a gene: 8. The length of the CDR3 is 15 residues. Per the germline V gene, CDR1 is SGHRS and CDR2 is YFSETQ. CDR3 loop: CASSLVGGMVAEAFF. The CDR3 nucleotides are TGCGCCAGCAGCTTGGTAGGGGGCATGGTGGCTGAAGCTTTCTTT.

CDR3 nucleotide sequence: TGCAGCGTTGAAAGACAGAACACCGGGGAGCTGTTTTTT. It yields the protein CSVERQNTGELFF. The rearrangement joins TRBV29-1 to TRBJ2-2; D is uncertain. Germline CDR1 is SQVTM and CDR2 is ANQGSEA. Trimming removed 2 bases from V and 1 base from J, with 5 bases in between. The CDR3 runs 13 residues.

The chain uses TRBV7-3 and TRBJ2-2; the match to TRBD1 covers 10 bases. The length of the CDR3 is 17 residues. CDR1 SGHTA and CDR2 FQGTGA come from the germline V gene. Losses at the gene ends were 5 bases for V and 1 base for J; bases not matched to a gene: 7. CDR3 sequence: CASSPYRDRGNTGELFF. CDR3 bases: TGTGCCAGCAGCCCCTACCGGGACAGGGGGAACACCGGGGAGCTGTTTTTT. Filled out from reference TRBV7-3 and TRBJ2-2, the complete variable domain reads GAGVSQTPSNKVTEKGKYVELRCDPISGHTALYWYRQSLGQGPEFLIYFQGTGAADDSGLPNDRFFAVRPEGSVSTLKIQRTERGDSAVYLCASSPYRDRGNTGELFFGEGSRLTVL.

This clonotype was detected a few times. The chain recombines TRBV6-2 or TRBV6-3 with TRBJ1-1; no reliable D call. Germline V lookup: CDR1 MNHEY, CDR2 SVGEGT. The CDR3 has 14 residues. V was trimmed by 7 bases and J by 4 bases, leaving 16 bases between them. The CDR3 coding sequence is TGTGCCAGCATTCTTTCAGGCGTAGTCACTGAAGCTTTCTTT. Amino acids: CASILSGVVTEAFF.

In this sample, this clonotype turned up many times. This chain links TRBV7-2 with TRBJ1-4, with unresolved D. Germline V CDR1 and CDR2: SGHTA, FQGNSA. The CDR3 has 15 amino acids. V lost 5 bases, J lost 5 bases, and 15 bases lay in between. In nucleotides, the CDR3 is TGTGCCAGCAGCCCACCCTCTGGGAGAAATGAAAAACTGTTTTTT. Its protein product is CASSPPSGRNEKLFF.

This clonotype was observed a handful of times. V usage is TRBV6-5 and J usage is TRBJ1-2; no definite D call. Per the germline V gene, CDR1 is MNHEY and CDR2 is SVGAGI. CDR3 length: 15 residues. V lost 0 bases, J lost 4 bases, and 12 bases lay in between. CDR3: CASSYSSKAGYGYTF. CDR3 sequence (DNA): TGTGCCAGCAGTTACTCGAGTAAGGCCGGCTATGGCTACACCTTC.

The chain employs TRBV7-9 and TRBJ1-2, with a tentative D call TRBD1 (6 bases). Trimming removed 5 bases at V and 3 bases at J, with 16 bases between. CDR1 SEHNR and CDR2 FQNEAQ come from the germline V gene (reference sequence). The CDR3 spans 15 residues. The CDR3 protein is CASSHNIQGYYGYTF. The DNA of the CDR3 is TGTGCCAGCAGCCATAACATCCAGGGGTACTATGGCTACACCTTC.

This sequence joins TRBV25-1 and TRBJ2-1; no definite D call. Trimming took off 5 bases at V and 0 bases at J, with 14 bases between the two ends. Germline V gives CDR1 MGHDK, CDR2 SYGVNS. The CDR3 has 16 amino acids. The CDR3 loop reads CASSSSTGSSYNEQFF. For the CDR3, the DNA is TGTGCCAGCAGTTCTTCTACCGGAAGCTCCTACAATGAGCAGTTCTTC.

In this sample, this clonotype turned up a few times. This chain uses TRBV29-1 with TRBJ2-7, with D perhaps TRBD1 or TRBD2 (5 bases each). The CDR3 totals 14 residues. Per germline, CDR1 SQVTM and CDR2 ANQGSEA. The ends were cut back, 2 bases at V and 3 bases at J, with 14 bases in the middle. CDR3 region: CSVEMGEMDYEQYF. The DNA of the CDR3 is TGCAGCGTTGAAATGGGGGAAATGGACTACGAGCAGTACTTC.

The J gene is TRBJ2-3, the V gene TRBV6-5, with D tentatively TRBD1 (5 bases). The CDR3 has 18 amino acids. The germline gives CDR1 MNHEY, CDR2 SVGAGI. V was cut by 0 bases and J by 2 bases, with 18 bases left in between. CDR3 protein: CASSYSPPSRVDTDTQYF. The CDR3, as DNA: TGTGCCAGCAGTTACTCCCCCCCCAGCAGGGTTGACACAGATACGCAGTATTTT.